These 4 T cell receptor beta chains came from one sample sequenced in a study of cytomegalovirus exposure and HLA in healthy donors. Primers included in the PCR were 60 Vbeta and 13 Jbeta primers. Sequencing used immunoSEQ multiplex PCR; TCRdb keeps in-frame clones, though not all of them. The sample contains approximately 170,000 clones, over 80% of which appear only once. Material for sequencing was PBMCs. Receptors were obtained from a boy aged 2-15 years in good health and CMV-seronegative.

The V gene is TRBV5-6, the J gene TRBJ2-4; 8 bases match TRBD2. The germline CDR1 and CDR2 sequences are SGHDT and YYEEEE. Unmatched junction bases numbered 5, after V lost 4 bases and J lost 5 bases. The CDR3 length is 14 residues. The CDR3 coding sequence is TGTGCCAGCAGCCAGGCGGGGGGCGAAAACATTCAGTACTTC. This gives the protein CASSQAGGENIQYF.

The chain carries TRBV19 and TRBJ2-1; D is perhaps TRBD2 (6 bases). Germline CDR1 reads LNHDA; CDR2 reads SQIVND (reference sequence). Trimming pared 5 bases from V and 3 bases from J, leaving 14 bases between. The CDR3 runs to 15 residues. As DNA, the CDR3 is TGTGCCAGTAGTTCCGGGGGATACTACTACAATGAGCAGTTCTTC. Amino acids: CASSSGGYYYNEQFF. Combining the CDR3 with reference TRBV19 and TRBJ2-1 gives the whole variable domain DGGITQSPKYLFRKEGQNVTLSCEQNLNHDAMYWYRQDPGQGLRLIYYSQIVNDFQKGDIAEGYSVSREKKESFPLTVTSAQKNPTAFYLCASSSGGYYYNEQFFGPGTRLTVL.

The rearrangement links TRBV6-6 to TRBJ2-2, with a possible D match to TRBD1 (6 bases). This CDR3 has 16 residues. Germline V lookup: CDR1 MNHNY, CDR2 SVGAGI (reference sequence). V lost 4 bases and J lost 5, with 17 bases in between. CDR3 nucleotide sequence: TGTGCCAGCAGTTCGCGGACAGCCCCGAGGACCGGGGAGCTGTTTTTT. This codes for CASSSRTAPRTGELFF.

The chain recombines TRBV19 with TRBJ1-2; D gene uncertain. Trimming removed 3 bases at V and 4 bases at J, with 12 bases between. The CDR3 is made up of 14 amino acids. The germline CDR1 and CDR2 sequences are LNHDA and SQIVND (reference sequence). The CDR3 loop reads CASSIGGRSYGYTF. In nucleotides, the CDR3 is TGTGCCAGTAGTATCGGTGGTCGAAGCTATGGCTACACCTTC.